These T cell receptor beta chains were read from a single sample in a study of T cells expressing NK-cell markers. After re-calling the 5' RACE reads, TCRdb lists one entry per CDR3 protein, DNA absent. The sample's table shows 500,000 to 700,000 distinct CDR3 sequences. The sample consisted of blood T cells: a sorted CD56 or NKG2C T cell subset, CD4+ or CD8+ T cells, or bulk PBMC T cells (not recorded which). These receptors all stem from a man aged 18 to 30 in good health. CDR3s include the opening cysteine and the closing phenylalanine or tryptophan.

J,V,length,CDR3
TRBJ2-7,TRBV7-2,14,CASSATGGAIEQYF
TRBJ1-6,TRBV6-1,15,CASSPSGHKNSPLHF
TRBJ2-7,TRBV7-2,15,CASSLADRGAYEQYF
TRBJ2-1,TRBV6-1,15,CASSASGTGSEGQFF
TRBJ1-4,TRBV18,13,CASSYQTDEKLFF
TRBJ1-2,TRBV25-1,11,CASRLGFGYTF
TRBJ2-1,TRBV20-1,15,CSASSGTSPDREQFF
TRBJ2-1,TRBV18,18,CASSPGSAGAMLTNEQFF
TRBJ2-5,TRBV11-1,15,CASSGIRTREETQYF
TRBJ2-6,TRBV28,15,CASSLTGGGANVLTF
TRBJ2-7,TRBV20-1,14,CSAPRSSASYEQYF
TRBJ2-6,TRBV7-2,12,CASSLMANVLTF